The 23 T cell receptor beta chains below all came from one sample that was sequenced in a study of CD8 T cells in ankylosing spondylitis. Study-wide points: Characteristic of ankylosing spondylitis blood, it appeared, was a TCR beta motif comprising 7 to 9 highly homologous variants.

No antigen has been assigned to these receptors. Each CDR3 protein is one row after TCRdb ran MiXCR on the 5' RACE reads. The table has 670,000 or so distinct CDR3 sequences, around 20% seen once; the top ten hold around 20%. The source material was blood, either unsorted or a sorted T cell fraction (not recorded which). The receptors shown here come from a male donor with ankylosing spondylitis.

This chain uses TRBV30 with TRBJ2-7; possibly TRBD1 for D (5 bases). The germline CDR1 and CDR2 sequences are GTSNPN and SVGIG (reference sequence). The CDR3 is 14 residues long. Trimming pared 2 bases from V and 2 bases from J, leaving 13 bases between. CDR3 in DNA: TGTGCCTGGAGTATCCTCAGGGCTCCCTACGAGCAGTACTTC. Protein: CAWSILRAPYEQYF.

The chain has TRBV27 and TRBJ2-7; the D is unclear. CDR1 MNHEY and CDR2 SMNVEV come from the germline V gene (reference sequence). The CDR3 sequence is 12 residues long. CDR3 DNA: TGTGCTGTAAGAGCGACCTCCTACGAGCAGTACTTC. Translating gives CAVRATSYEQYF.

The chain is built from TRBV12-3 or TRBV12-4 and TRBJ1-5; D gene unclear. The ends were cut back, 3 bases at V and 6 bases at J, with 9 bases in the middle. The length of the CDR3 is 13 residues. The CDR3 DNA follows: TGTGCCAGCAGTTTTACCGCGGGTCAGCCCCAGCATTTT. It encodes CASSFTAGQPQHF.

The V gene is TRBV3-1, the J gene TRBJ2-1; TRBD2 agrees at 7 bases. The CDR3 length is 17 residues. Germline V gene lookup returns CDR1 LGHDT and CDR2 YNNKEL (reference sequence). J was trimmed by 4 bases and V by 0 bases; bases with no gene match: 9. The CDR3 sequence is CASSQDLGGGPYNEQFF. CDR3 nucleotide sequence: TGTGCCAGCAGCCAAGATCTCGGGGGAGGGCCTTACAATGAGCAGTTCTTC.

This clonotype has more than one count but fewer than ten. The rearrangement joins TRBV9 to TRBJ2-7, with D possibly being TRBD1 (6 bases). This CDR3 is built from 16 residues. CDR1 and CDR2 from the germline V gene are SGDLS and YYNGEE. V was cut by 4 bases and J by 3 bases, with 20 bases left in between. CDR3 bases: TGTGCCAGCAGCTCCAACCCCCGACAGGACAACTACGAGCAGTACTTC. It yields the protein CASSSNPRQDNYEQYF.

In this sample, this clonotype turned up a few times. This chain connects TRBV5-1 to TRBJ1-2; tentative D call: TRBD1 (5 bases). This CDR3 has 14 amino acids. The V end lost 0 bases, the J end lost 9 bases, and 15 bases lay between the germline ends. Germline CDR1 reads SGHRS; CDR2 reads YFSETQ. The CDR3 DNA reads TGCGCCAGCAGCTTGGATGGGGGAAGTATGAGCTACACCTTC. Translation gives CASSLDGGSMSYTF. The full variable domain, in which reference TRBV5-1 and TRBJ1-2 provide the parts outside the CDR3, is KAGVTQTPRYLIKTRGQQVTLSCSPISGHRSVSWYQQTPGQGLQFLFEYFSETQRNKGNFPGRFSGRQFSNSRSEMNVSTLELGDSALYLCASSLDGGSMSYTFGSGTRLTVV.

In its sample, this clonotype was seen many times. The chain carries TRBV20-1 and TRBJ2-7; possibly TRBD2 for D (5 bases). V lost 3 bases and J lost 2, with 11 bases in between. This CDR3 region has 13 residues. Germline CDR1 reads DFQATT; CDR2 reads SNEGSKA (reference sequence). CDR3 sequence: CSASGGSPYEQYF. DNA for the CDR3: TGCAGTGCTAGTGGTGGGAGCCCCTACGAGCAGTACTTC.

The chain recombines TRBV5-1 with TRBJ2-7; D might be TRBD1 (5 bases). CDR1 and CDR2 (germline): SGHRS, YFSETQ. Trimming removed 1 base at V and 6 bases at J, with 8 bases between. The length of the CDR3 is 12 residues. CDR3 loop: CASSLYTGEQYF. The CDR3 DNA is TGCGCCAGCAGCTTGTACACAGGCGAGCAGTACTTC. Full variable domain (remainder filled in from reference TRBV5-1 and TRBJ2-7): KAGVTQTPRYLIKTRGQQVTLSCSPISGHRSVSWYQQTPGQGLQFLFEYFSETQRNKGNFPGRFSGRQFSNSRSEMNVSTLELGDSALYLCASSLYTGEQYFGPGTRLTVT.

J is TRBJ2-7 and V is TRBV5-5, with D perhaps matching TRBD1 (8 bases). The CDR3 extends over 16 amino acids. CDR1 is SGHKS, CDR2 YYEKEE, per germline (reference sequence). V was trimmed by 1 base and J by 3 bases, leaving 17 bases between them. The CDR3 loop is CASSLSSTGEGYEQYF. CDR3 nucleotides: TGTGCCAGCAGCTTGTCATCGACAGGGGAGGGCTACGAGCAGTACTTC.

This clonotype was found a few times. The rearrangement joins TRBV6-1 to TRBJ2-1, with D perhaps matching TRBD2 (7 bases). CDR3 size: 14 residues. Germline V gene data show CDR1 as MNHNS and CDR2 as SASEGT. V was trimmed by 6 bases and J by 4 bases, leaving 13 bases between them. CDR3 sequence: CASRNREGYNEQFF. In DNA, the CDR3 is TGTGCCAGCAGAAACAGGGAGGGATACAATGAGCAGTTCTTC.

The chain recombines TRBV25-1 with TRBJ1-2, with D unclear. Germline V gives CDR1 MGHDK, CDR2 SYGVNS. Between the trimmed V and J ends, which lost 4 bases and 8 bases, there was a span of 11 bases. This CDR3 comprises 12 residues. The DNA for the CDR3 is TGTGCCAGCAGTGGGGGAGAGGGCGGCTACACCTTC. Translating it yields CASSGGEGGYTF.

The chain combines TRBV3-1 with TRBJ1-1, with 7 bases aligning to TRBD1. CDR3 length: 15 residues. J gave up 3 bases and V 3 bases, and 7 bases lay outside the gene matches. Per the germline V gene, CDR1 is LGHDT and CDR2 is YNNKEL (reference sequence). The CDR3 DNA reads TGTGCCAGCAGCCAGCAGGGGGGGGGCGACACTGAAGCTTTCTTT. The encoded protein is CASSQQGGGDTEAFF.

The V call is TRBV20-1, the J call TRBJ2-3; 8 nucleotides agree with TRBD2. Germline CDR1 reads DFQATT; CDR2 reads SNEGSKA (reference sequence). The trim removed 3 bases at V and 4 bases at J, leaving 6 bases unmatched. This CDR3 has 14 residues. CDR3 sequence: CSASHSGKSDTQYF. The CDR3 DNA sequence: TGCAGTGCTAGCCATAGCGGGAAGTCAGATACGCAGTATTTT.

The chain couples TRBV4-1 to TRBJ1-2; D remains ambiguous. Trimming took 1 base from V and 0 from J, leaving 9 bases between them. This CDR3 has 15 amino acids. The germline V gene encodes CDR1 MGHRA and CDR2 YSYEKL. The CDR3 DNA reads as TGCGCCAGCAGCCAAGCTGACGGGACTAACTATGGCTACACCTTC. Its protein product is CASSQADGTNYGYTF.

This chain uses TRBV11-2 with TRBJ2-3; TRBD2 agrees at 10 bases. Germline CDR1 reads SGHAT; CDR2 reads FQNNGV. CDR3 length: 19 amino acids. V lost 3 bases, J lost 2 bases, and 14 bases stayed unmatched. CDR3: CASSFPPEGSGGYTDTQYF. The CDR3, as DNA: TGTGCCAGCAGCTTCCCTCCGGAGGGTAGCGGGGGGTACACAGATACGCAGTATTTT.

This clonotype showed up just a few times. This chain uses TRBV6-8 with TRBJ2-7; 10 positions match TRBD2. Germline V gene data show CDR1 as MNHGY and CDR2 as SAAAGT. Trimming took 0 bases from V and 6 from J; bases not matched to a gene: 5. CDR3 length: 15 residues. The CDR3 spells CASSYSSSGSSEQYF. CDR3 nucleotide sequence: TGTGCCAGCAGTTACTCTTCTAGCGGGAGTTCCGAGCAGTACTTC.

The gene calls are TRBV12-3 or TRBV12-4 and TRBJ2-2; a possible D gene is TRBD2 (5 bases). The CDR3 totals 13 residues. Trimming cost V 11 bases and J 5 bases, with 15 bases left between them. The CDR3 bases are TGTGCCCTCCGGGCCGGGGAAACCGGGGAGCTGTTTTTT. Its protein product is CALRAGETGELFF.

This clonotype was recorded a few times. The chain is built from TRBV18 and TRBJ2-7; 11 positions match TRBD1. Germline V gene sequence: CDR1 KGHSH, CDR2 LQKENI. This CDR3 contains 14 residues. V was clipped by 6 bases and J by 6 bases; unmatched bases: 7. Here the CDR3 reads CASSTTGTGGEQYF. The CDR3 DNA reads TGTGCCAGCTCTACCACCGGGACAGGGGGCGAGCAGTACTTC.

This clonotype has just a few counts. CDR3 amino acids: CASSLAFQSLLGYGYTF. The CDR3 coding sequence is TGTGCCAGCAGTCTAGCCTTCCAGTCTCTTCTAGGCTATGGCTACACCTTC. This chain links TRBV28 with TRBJ1-2, with D uncertain. V lost 5 bases to trimming and J lost 4 bases, with 23 bases between them. The CDR3 is 17 amino acids. The germline V gene encodes CDR1 MDHEN and CDR2 SYDVKM.

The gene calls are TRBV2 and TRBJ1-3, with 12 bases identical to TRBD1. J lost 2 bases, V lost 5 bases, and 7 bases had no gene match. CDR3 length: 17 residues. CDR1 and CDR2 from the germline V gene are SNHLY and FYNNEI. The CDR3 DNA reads TGTGCCAGCAGTCCGGGACAGGGGGCAATCCCTGGAAACACCATATATTTT. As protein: CASSPGQGAIPGNTIYF.

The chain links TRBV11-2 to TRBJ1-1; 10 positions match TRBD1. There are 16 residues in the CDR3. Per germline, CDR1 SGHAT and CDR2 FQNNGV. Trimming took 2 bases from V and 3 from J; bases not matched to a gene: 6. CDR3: CASSLRWTGGYTEAFF. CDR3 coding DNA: TGTGCCAGCAGCTTAAGGTGGACAGGGGGATACACTGAAGCTTTCTTT. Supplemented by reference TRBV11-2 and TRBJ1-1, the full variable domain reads EAGVAQSPRYKIIEKRQSVAFWCNPISGHATLYWYQQILGQGPKLLIQFQNNGVVDDSQLPKDRFSAERLKGVDSTLKIQPAKLEDSAVYLCASSLRWTGGYTEAFFGQGTRLTVV.

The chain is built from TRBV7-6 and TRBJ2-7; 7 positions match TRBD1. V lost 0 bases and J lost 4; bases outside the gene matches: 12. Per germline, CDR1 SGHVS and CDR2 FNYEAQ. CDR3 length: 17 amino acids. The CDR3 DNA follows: TGTGCCAGCAGCTTAGCGCGAGGGGGCAGGGAAGATTACGAGCAGTACTTC. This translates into CASSLARGGREDYEQYF.

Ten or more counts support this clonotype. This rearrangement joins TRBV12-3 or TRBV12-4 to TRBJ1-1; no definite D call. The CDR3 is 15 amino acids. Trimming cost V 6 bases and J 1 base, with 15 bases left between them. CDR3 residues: CASSDGTRGNTEAFF. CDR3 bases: TGTGCCAGCAGCGATGGTACCCGAGGGAACACTGAAGCTTTCTTT.